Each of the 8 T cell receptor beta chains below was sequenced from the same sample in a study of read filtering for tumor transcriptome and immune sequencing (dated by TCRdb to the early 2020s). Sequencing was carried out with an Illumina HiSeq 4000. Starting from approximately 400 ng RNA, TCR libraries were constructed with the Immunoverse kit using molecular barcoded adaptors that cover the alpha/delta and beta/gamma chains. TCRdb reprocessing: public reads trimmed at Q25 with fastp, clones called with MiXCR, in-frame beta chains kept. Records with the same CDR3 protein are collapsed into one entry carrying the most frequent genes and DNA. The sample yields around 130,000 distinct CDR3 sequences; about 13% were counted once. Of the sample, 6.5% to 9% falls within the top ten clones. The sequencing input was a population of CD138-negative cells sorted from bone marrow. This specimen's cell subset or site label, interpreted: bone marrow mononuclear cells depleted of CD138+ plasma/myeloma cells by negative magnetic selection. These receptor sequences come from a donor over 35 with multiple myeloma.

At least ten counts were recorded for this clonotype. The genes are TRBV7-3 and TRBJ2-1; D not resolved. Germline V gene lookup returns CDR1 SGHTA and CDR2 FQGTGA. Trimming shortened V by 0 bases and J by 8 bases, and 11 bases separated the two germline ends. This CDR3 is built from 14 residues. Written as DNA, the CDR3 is TGTGCCAGCAGCTTAACAGGCCCGGTGGATGAGCAGTTCTTC. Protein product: CASSLTGPVDEQFF.

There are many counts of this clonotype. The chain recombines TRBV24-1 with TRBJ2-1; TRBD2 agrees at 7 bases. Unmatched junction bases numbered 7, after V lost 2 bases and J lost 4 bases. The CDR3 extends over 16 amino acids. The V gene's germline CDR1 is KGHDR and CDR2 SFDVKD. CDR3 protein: CATSDSYAGEYNEQFF. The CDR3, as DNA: TGTGCCACCAGTGATTCCTACGCGGGAGAATACAATGAGCAGTTCTTC.

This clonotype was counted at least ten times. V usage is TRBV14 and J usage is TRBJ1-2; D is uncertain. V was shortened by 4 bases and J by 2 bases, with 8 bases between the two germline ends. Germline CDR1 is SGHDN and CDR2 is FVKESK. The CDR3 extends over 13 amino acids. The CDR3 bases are TGTGCCAGCAGCCGAGACCTGAACTATGGCTACACCTTC. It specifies CASSRDLNYGYTF.

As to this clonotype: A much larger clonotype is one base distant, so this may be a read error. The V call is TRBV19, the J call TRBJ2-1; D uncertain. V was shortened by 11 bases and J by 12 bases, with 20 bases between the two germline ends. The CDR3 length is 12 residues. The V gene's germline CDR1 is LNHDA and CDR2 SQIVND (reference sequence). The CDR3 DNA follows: TGTGCCTACCTGGCGGCCCGCCCTGCGCAGTTCTTC. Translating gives CAYLAARPAQFF.

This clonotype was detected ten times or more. The CDR3 DNA reads as TGTGCCAGCAGCCCAGGGGCAGATACGCAGTATTTT. Its protein is CASSPGADTQYF. V and J are TRBV7-8 and TRBJ2-3; D is possibly TRBD1 (6 bases). The CDR3 consists of 12 residues. The germline V gene encodes CDR1 SGHVS and CDR2 FQNEAQ. V lost 5 bases and J 4 bases, leaving 7 bases between the germline ends. The full variable domain, its missing parts supplied by reference TRBV7-8 and TRBJ2-3, is GAGVSQSPRYKVAKRGQDVALRCDPISGHVSLFWYQQALGQGPEFLTYFQNEAQLDKSGLPSDRFFAERPEGSVSTLKIQRTQQEDSAVYLCASSPGADTQYFGPGTRLTVL.

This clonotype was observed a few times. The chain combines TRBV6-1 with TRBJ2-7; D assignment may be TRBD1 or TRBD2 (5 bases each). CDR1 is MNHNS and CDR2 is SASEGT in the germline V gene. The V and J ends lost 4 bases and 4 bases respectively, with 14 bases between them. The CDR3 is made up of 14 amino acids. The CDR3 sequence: CASSAGRWGYEQYF. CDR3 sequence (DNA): TGTGCCAGCAGTGCAGGCAGGTGGGGGTACGAGCAGTACTTC.

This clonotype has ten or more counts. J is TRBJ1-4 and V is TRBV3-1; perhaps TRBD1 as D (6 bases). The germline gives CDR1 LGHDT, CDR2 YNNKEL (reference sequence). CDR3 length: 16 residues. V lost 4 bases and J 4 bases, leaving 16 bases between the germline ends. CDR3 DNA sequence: TGTGCCAGCAGCCGAAGGGAGGGGGGCGATAATGAAAAACTGTTTTTT. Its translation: CASSRREGGDNEKLFF. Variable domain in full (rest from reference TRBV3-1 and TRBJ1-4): DTAVSQTPKYLVTQMGNDKSIKCEQNLGHDTMYWYKQDSKKFLKIMFSYNNKELIINETVPNRFSPKSPDKAHLNLHINSLELGDSAVYFCASSRREGGDNEKLFFGSGTQLSVL.

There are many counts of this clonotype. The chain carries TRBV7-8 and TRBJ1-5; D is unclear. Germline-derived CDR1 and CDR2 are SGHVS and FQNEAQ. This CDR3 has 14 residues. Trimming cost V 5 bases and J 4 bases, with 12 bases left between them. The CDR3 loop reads CASSLLTQNQPQHF. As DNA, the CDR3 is TGTGCCAGCAGCCTACTAACCCAGAATCAGCCCCAGCATTTT.